Following are 3 T cell receptor beta chains from one sample sequenced in a study of T-cell reconstitution after alpha-beta-depleted transplantation in children. Using unique molecular identifiers, the investigators prepared the TCRbeta library. From the PCR reads, TCRdb called clonotypes with MiXCR, one entry per CDR3 protein. The sample carries a few hundred thousand distinct CDR3 sequences, approximately 20% recorded once. The source material was PBMCs, mostly from graft donor cells, sampled 180 days after TCRalphabeta/CD19-depleted stem cell transplant. The receptors were gathered from a male patient between 10 and 17 years old who had a stem cell transplant for acute lymphoblastic leukemia, so the T cells may come from the graft donor.

This CDR3 reads CASSDWTGGSEGYTF. The CDR3 nucleotides are TGTGCCAGCAGTGATTGGACAGGGGGTTCGGAGGGCTACACCTTC. The chain uses TRBV25-1 and TRBJ1-2; 10 nucleotides align to TRBD1. The CDR3 loop spans 15 amino acids. V was pared by 3 bases and J by 8 bases, with 9 bases of the junction left unmatched. Germline V gene data show CDR1 as MGHDK and CDR2 as SYGVNS.

This clonotype was seen more than once but under ten times. The chain carries TRBV6-5 and TRBJ2-4; TRBD2 matches at 8 bases. The CDR3 has 18 amino acids. V shed 0 bases, J shed 0 bases, and the junction held 7 bases outside the gene matches. Germline V gives CDR1 MNHEY, CDR2 SVGAGI. The CDR3 is CASSYSYFTSGAKNIQYF. The DNA for the CDR3 is TGTGCCAGCAGTTACTCCTACTTTACTAGCGGAGCCAAAAACATTCAGTACTTC.

The V call is TRBV11-3, the J call TRBJ2-7; TRBD1 aligns across 8 bases. CDR3 size: 13 residues. J was trimmed by 3 bases and V by 5 bases; bases with no gene match: 3. CDR1 and CDR2 from the germline V gene are SGHNT and YENEEA. The chain's CDR3 is CASSRTGIYEQYF. The CDR3, as DNA: TGTGCCAGCAGCCGGACAGGGATCTACGAGCAGTACTTC.